Presented here are 8 T cell receptor beta chains from one specimen sequenced in a study of T cell responses to AZD1222 COVID-19 vaccine. Profiled with immunoSEQ multiplex PCR; TCRdb holds only in-frame clones, not every one. The sample shows approximately 42,000 clones, around 89% of them seen only once. Sequencing used peripheral blood, obtained 28 days after the second AZD1222 dose. The receptors were sampled from an adult who received the AZD1222 COVID-19 vaccine.

The chain links TRBV6-5 to TRBJ2-7; D remains ambiguous. Germline CDR1 MNHEY, CDR2 SVGAGI. This CDR3 spans 11 amino acids. V was shortened by 6 bases and J by 3 bases, with 6 bases between the two germline ends. The CDR3 here is CASRSLYEQYF. In DNA form, the CDR3 reads TGTGCCAGCAGGTCACTCTACGAGCAGTACTTC.

V usage is TRBV9 and J usage is TRBJ2-7; D may be TRBD1 or TRBD2 (5 bases each). The length of the CDR3 is 14 residues. The V and J ends lost 0 bases and 5 bases respectively, with 12 bases between them. Germline V lookup: CDR1 SGDLS, CDR2 YYNGEE. The CDR3 protein is CASSVGGSPHEQYF. In nucleotides, the CDR3 is TGTGCCAGCAGCGTAGGGGGGAGCCCCCACGAGCAGTACTTC.

The J gene is TRBJ2-3, the V gene TRBV2; D is unclear. CDR1 SNHLY and CDR2 FYNNEI come from the germline V gene. The germline V and J ends were trimmed by 2 bases and 5 bases, with 8 bases remaining between them. This CDR3 comprises 13 residues. Here the CDR3 DNA reads TGTGCCAGCAGTGAAATCTGGAGAGATACGCAGTATTTT. It codes for CASSEIWRDTQYF.

The chain is built from TRBV6-4 and TRBJ2-3; TRBD1 is a possible D gene (7 bases). This CDR3 is 14 amino acids long. Trimming stripped 5 bases from V and 4 bases from J, with 13 bases between. Germline V gene data show CDR1 as MRHNA and CDR2 as SNTAGT. CDR3 sequence reads: CASSPTGRPDTQYF. The CDR3 DNA follows: TGTGCCAGCAGTCCGACAGGGAGGCCAGATACGCAGTATTTT.

The CDR3 DNA sequence: TGCGCCAGCAGCTTAAAAGCGGGGGCAGATACGCAGTATTTT. Encoded protein: CASSLKAGADTQYF. This chain connects TRBV5-1 to TRBJ2-3, with 8 bases that match TRBD2. J was trimmed by 4 bases and V by 2 bases; bases with no gene match: 3. The V gene's germline CDR1 is SGHRS and CDR2 YFSETQ. The CDR3 sequence is 14 residues long.

This chain links TRBV2 with TRBJ1-5; D is possibly TRBD1 (5 bases). V gave up 4 bases and J gave up 1 base, with 8 bases separating them. CDR1 and CDR2 (germline): SNHLY, FYNNEI. The CDR3 is 14 amino acids. Here the CDR3 reads CASSVQASNQPQHF. CDR3 bases: TGTGCCAGCAGTGTACAGGCAAGCAATCAGCCCCAGCATTTT.

This clone was observed a few times. J is TRBJ2-3 and V is TRBV20-1, with TRBD2 matching over 11 bases. The V gene's germline CDR1 is DFQATT and CDR2 SNEGSKA (reference sequence). After removal of 3 bases from V and 7 bases from J, the junction contained 6 bases not matched to a gene. This CDR3 region has 14 residues. CDR3 DNA sequence: TGCAGTGCTAGTGAGACTAGCGGGGTTAATACGCAGTATTTT. Translation gives CSASETSGVNTQYF.

The CDR3 is CASSSRLAGNNEQFF. The CDR3 DNA reads TGTGCCAGCAGTTCCAGACTAGCGGGGAACAATGAGCAGTTCTTC. The V and J genes are TRBV27 and TRBJ2-1, with 11 positions matching TRBD2. The CDR3 has 15 residues. From germline, CDR1 is MNHEY and CDR2 SMNVEV (reference sequence). Unmatched junction bases numbered 4, after V lost 4 bases and J lost 5 bases.